This T cell receptor beta chain appears in the sequencing data of a study of blood T cell repertoires in COVID-19. The wider study: The United States, Italy and Spain provided the acute and convalescent COVID-19 samples. Nucleic acid was either cDNA or gDNA, and it came from T cells, B-cell-depleted T cells, or PBMCs.

Trimming pared 6 bases from V and 5 bases from J, leaving 10 bases between. This CDR3 is built from 12 residues. The germline V gene encodes CDR1 SEHNR and CDR2 FQNEAQ (reference sequence). In the study's own analysis: Reference gene primer amplification in the assay estimated nucleated cell counts. The data were produced by immunoSEQ multiplex PCR, yet TCRdb's version contains in-frame clones alone and is incomplete. The DNA was the basis for D and trimming; V, J and clone size are from that table. The data show tens of thousands of clones, 90% seen once. Specimen: peripheral blood. V is TRBV7-9 and J is TRBJ2-5; weak D call: TRBD2 (6 bases). This TCR came from a man aged 50 or older with COVID-19, enrolled during active disease. The CDR3 DNA reads as TGTGCCAGCAGGCTGAGCGGGGAGACCCAGTACTTC. It encodes CASRLSGETQYF.